Described below is a single T cell receptor (beta chain) sequence and its context. Its target is not known. The source of the sample is a study of T cells in Graves' hyperthyroidism and ophthalmopathy. Template material for amplifying TCR beta CDR3 regions consisted of RNA transcripts. The HTBI set primed first-round TCR CDR3 RT-PCR. A single record per CDR3 protein comes from TCRdb applying MiXCR to the multiplex PCR reads. Of approximately 360,000 distinct CDR3 sequences in the sample, 15% to 18% are singletons; the top ten hold about a quarter. The study's findings and limits: Most clonotypes that expanded in the thyroid above 0.001 also showed up in blood.

With a duration under 2 months, the hyperthyroidism was newly diagnosed in patients aged 18 to 65. Diagnoses used clinical symptoms, serum thyroxine and TRAb, thyroid ultrasound and orbital computed tomography. CDR3 size: 15 residues. Trimming took 0 bases from V and 7 from J, leaving 16 bases between them. Germline V CDR1 and CDR2: SGHRS, YFSETQ. The chain links TRBV5-1 to TRBJ2-5; D possibly matches TRBD1 or TRBD2 (6 bases each). The sequence derives from a young woman with Graves' hyperthyroidism that later progressed to Graves' ophthalmopathy. The sequenced material came from blood. As DNA, the CDR3 is TGCGCCAGCAGCTTGGGCGGGACACCGGACGTGACCCAGTACTTC. Residues: CASSLGGTPDVTQYF.